The 8 T cell receptor beta chains reported below all come from one sample, sequenced in a study of response to subunit inactivated influenza vaccine. TCRdb analysed the RT-PCR reads with MiXCR anew, one entry per CDR3 protein. Of 540,000 or so distinct CDR3 sequences in the sample, around 13% were seen once. Sequenced material: PBMCs from blood, taken roughly 47 days after vaccination. The source of these receptors is a man aged 50 or older who received an inactivated influenza vaccine.

This clonotype came up a few times. The chain joins TRBV29-1 to TRBJ2-3; D perhaps matches TRBD1 (6 bases). V shed 7 bases and J shed 6 bases, with 11 bases lying between them. Per germline, CDR1 SQVTM and CDR2 ANQGSEA. The CDR3 totals 11 residues. CDR3: CSGRGSDTQYF. The CDR3 DNA reads as TGCAGCGGCAGGGGTTCCGATACGCAGTATTTT.

This clonotype came up a few times. The chain employs TRBV12-3 or TRBV12-4 and TRBJ2-3; a weak D match, TRBD1 (5 bases). Between the trimmed V and J ends, which lost 3 bases and 7 bases, there was a span of 8 bases. The CDR3 is made up of 12 amino acids. The DNA for the CDR3 is TGTGCCAGCAGTTTGCAGGGAAATACGCAGTATTTT. It codes for CASSLQGNTQYF.

This clonotype was seen at least ten times. V gene TRBV12-3 or TRBV12-4 combines with J gene TRBJ1-1, with D hard to call. The V and J ends lost 7 bases and 0 bases respectively, with 12 bases between them. The CDR3 totals 14 residues. CDR3 protein: CASTLRSLNTEAFF. CDR3 coding DNA: TGTGCCAGCACCCTTAGGAGTTTGAACACTGAAGCTTTCTTT.

The chain has TRBV29-1 and TRBJ2-5; TRBD1 matches at 9 bases. The V gene's germline CDR1 is SQVTM and CDR2 ANQGSEA. V shed 0 bases, J shed 6 bases, and the junction held 8 bases outside the gene matches. The CDR3 loop spans 15 amino acids. The CDR3 sequence: CSVEDQDRGGKTQYF. The CDR3 region has the DNA TGCAGCGTTGAAGATCAGGACAGGGGAGGAAAGACCCAGTACTTC. Supplemented by reference TRBV29-1 and TRBJ2-5, the full variable domain reads SAVISQKPSRDICQRGTSLTIQCQVDSQVTMMFWYRQQPGQSLTLIATANQGSEATYESGFVIDKFPISRPNLTFSTLTVSNMSPEDSSIYLCSVEDQDRGGKTQYFGPGTRLLVL.

This chain joins TRBV6-5 and TRBJ2-7; D is perhaps TRBD2 (5 bases). V gave up 0 bases and J gave up 0 bases, with 9 bases separating them. The germline V gene encodes CDR1 MNHEY and CDR2 SVGAGI. The CDR3 has 15 residues. CDR3 sequence reads: CASSYSSGFSYEQYF. The CDR3 DNA reads as TGTGCCAGCAGTTACTCGAGCGGATTCTCCTACGAGCAGTACTTC.

This clonotype was observed at least ten times. This chain connects TRBV30 to TRBJ2-3, with 8 bases aligning to TRBD2. V lost 2 bases and J lost 8; bases outside the gene matches: 12. The germline gives CDR1 GTSNPN, CDR2 SVGIG (reference sequence). The CDR3 runs 15 residues. CDR3 coding DNA: TGTGCCTGGAGTCCGGAGCGGGGGACCGCCGGTACGCAGTATTTT. This translates into CAWSPERGTAGTQYF.

V is TRBV11-1 and J is TRBJ2-6; 9 bases line up with TRBD1. Germline V gene sequence: CDR1 SGHAT, CDR2 FQDESV (reference sequence). The CDR3 is 19 amino acids. V dropped 1 base and J dropped 0; count of bases not matched to a gene: 7. The CDR3 spells CASSLEMRQGVSGANVLTF. The CDR3 coding sequence is TGTGCCAGCAGCTTAGAGATGAGACAGGGGGTCTCTGGGGCCAACGTCCTGACTTTC.

This clonotype was counted ten times or more. The genes are TRBV7-9 and TRBJ2-1, with a possible D match to TRBD2 (6 bases). V was cut by 1 base and J by 12 bases, with 19 bases left in between. The CDR3 covers 15 residues. The germline V gene encodes CDR1 SEHNR and CDR2 FQNEAQ (reference sequence). The DNA for the CDR3 is TGTGCCAGCAGCTTAGGGCAGGGTGAGCGGGCGCTGCAGTTCTTC. Translated, it gives CASSLGQGERALQFF. The full variable domain, with the rest looked up from reference TRBV7-9 and TRBJ2-1, is DTGVSQNPRHKITKRGQNVTFRCDPISEHNRLYWYRQTLGQGPEFLTYFQNEAQLEKSRLLSDRFSAERPKGSFSTLEIQRTEQGDSAMYLCASSLGQGERALQFFGPGTRLTVL.